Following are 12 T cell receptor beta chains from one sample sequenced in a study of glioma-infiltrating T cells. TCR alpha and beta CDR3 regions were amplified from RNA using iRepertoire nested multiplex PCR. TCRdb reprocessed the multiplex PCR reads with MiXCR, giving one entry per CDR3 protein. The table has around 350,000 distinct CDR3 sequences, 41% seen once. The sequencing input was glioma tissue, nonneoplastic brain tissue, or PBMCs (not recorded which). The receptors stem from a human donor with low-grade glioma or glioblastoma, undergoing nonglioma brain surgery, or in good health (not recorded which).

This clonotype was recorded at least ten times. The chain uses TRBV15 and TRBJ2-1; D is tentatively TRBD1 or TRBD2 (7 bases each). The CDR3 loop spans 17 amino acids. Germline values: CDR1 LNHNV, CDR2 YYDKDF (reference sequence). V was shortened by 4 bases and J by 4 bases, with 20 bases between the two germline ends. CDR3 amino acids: CATSTPGGTAFYNEQFF. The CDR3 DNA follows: TGTGCCACCAGCACCCCCGGGGGGACAGCATTTTACAATGAGCAGTTCTTC.

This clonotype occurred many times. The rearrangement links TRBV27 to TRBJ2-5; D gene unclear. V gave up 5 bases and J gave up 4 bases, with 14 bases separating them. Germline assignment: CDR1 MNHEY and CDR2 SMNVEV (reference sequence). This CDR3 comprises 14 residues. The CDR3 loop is CASSPRPPGETQYF. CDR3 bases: TGTGCCAGCAGTCCGAGGCCCCCCGGAGAGACCCAGTACTTC.

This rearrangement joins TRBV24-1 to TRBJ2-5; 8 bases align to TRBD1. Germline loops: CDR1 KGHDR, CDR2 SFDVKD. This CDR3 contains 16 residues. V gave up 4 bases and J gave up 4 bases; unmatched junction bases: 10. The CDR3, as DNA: TGTGCCACCAGTGACTCCGGGACAGGAGTAAGAGAGACCCAGTACTTC. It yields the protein CATSDSGTGVRETQYF.

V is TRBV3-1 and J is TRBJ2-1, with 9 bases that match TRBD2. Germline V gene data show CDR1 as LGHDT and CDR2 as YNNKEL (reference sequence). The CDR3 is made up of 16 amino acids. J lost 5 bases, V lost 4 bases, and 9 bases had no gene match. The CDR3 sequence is CASSLTVGLANNEQFF. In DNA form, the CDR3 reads TGTGCCAGCAGCCTCACCGTAGGACTAGCGAACAATGAGCAGTTCTTC.

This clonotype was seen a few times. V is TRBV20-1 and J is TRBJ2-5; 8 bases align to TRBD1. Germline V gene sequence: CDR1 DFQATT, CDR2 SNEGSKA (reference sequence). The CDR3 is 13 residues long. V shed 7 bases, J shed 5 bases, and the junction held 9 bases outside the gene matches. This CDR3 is CSVHDRGDETQYF. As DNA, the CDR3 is TGCAGTGTACATGACAGGGGCGATGAGACCCAGTACTTC.

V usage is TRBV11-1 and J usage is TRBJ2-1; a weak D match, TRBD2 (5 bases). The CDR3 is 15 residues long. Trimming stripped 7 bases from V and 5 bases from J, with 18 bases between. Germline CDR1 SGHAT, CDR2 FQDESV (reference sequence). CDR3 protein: CASTNGVGVDNEQFF. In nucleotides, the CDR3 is TGTGCCAGCACCAATGGGGTGGGAGTCGACAATGAGCAGTTCTTC.

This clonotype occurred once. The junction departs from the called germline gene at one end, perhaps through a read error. CDR3 amino acids: CASNIDRGGAYERYF. The DNA of the CDR3 is TGTGCCAGTAATATAGATCGTGGGGGGGCCTACGAGCGGTACTTC. V and J are TRBV19 and TRBJ2-7, with TRBD2 as a possible D gene (7 bases). Germline CDR1 LNHDA, CDR2 SQIVND (reference sequence). The CDR3 covers 15 residues.

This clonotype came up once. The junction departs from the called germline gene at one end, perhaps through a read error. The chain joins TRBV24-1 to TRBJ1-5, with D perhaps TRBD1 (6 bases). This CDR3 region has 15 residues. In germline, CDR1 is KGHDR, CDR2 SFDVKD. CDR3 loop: CATSEGAGRSQPQRF. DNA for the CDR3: TGTGCCACCAGTGAGGGGGCAGGGAGGAGTCAGCCCCAGCGTTTT.

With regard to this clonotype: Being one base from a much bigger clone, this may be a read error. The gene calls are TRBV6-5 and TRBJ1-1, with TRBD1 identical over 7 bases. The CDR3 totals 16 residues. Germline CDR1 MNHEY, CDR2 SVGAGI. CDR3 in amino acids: CASSYSEGARGTEASF. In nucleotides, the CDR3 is TGTGCCAGCAGTTACTCCGAAGGTGCCAGGGGGACTGAAGCTTCCTTT.

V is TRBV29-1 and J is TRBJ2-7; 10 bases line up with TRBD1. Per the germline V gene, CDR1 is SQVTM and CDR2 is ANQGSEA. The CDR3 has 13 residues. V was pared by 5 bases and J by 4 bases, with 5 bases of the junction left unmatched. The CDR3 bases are TGCAGCGTTTTCGGACAGGGGGTATACGAGCAGTACTTC. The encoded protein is CSVFGQGVYEQYF.

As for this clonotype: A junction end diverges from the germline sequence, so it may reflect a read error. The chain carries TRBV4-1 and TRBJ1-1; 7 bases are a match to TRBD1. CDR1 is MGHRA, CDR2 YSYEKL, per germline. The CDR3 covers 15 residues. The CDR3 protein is CASSQGTGVNTKAFF. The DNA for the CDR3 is TGCGCCAGCAGCCAGGGTACAGGGGTAAACACTAAAGCTTTCTTT.

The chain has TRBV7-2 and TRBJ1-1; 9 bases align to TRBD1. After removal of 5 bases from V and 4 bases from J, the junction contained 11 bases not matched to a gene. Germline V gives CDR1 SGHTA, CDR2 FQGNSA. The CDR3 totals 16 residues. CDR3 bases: TGTGCCAGCAGCAACACCCGATCGGGACAGGGCACTGAAGCTTTCTTT. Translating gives CASSNTRSGQGTEAFF.